These 18 T cell receptor beta chains were all obtained from the same sample, sequenced in a study of blood T cells in healthy people across ages. A second 7 to 11 cycle PCR used barcoded and J-beta primers. One entry per CDR3 protein results from TCRdb running MiXCR on the 5' RACE reads. The table includes some 640,000 distinct CDR3 sequences, approximately 30% detected once. Sequenced input: blood. The receptors stem from a woman of 80 years or more in good health.

Comment on this clonotype: Since the CDR3 does not end with the conserved phenylalanine or tryptophan, this likely comes from a read error. This CDR3 reads CASSPGTAWRQNIQYV. CDR3 in DNA: TGTGCCAGTAGTCCCGGGACGGCCTGGAGGCAAAACATTCAGTACGTC. The V and J genes are TRBV19 and TRBJ2-4; D possibly matches TRBD1 or TRBD2 (5 bases each). The germline CDR1 and CDR2 sequences are LNHDA and SQIVND (reference sequence). V gave up 5 bases and J gave up 5 bases, with 19 bases separating them. The CDR3 covers 16 residues.

This chain connects TRBV30 to TRBJ1-6; D might be TRBD1 (5 bases). The CDR3 length is 14 residues. Germline V lookup: CDR1 GTSNPN, CDR2 SVGIG (reference sequence). Trimming removed 0 bases from V and 10 bases from J, with 13 bases in between. The CDR3 reads CAWSVSPGGSPLHF. CDR3 nucleotides: TGTGCCTGGAGTGTGAGCCCCGGGGGATCACCCCTCCACTTT. Together with reference TRBV30 and TRBJ1-6, the CDR3 gives the full variable domain: SQTIHQWPATLVQPVGSPLSLECTVEGTSNPNLYWYRQAAGRGLQLLFYSVGIGQISSEVPQNLSASRPQDRQFILSSKKLLLSDSGFYLCAWSVSPGGSPLHFGNGTRLTVT.

Points on this clonotype: This sequence may be a read error, since a much larger clone differs from it by one base. The chain employs TRBV7-9 and TRBJ2-5; D possibly corresponds to TRBD2 (6 bases). Trimming pared 4 bases from V and 5 bases from J, leaving 14 bases between. This CDR3 has 14 residues. Germline CDR1 is SEHNR and CDR2 is FQNEAQ (reference sequence). This CDR3 reads CASSWRAGRETQYF. The CDR3 nucleotides are TGTGCCAGCAGCTGGAGGGCCGGCCGGGAGACCCAGTACTTC.

This clonotype was detected ten times or more. The V and J genes are TRBV24-1 and TRBJ2-1; TRBD2 might be the D (7 bases). Trimming left V 1 base short and J 15 bases short, with 15 bases between. Germline values: CDR1 KGHDR, CDR2 SFDVKD. The CDR3 extends over 13 amino acids. CDR3 loop: CATSDLGRGARFF. The CDR3 nucleotides read TGTGCCACCAGTGATTTAGGCCGGGGGGCCCGGTTCTTC.

The J gene is TRBJ2-4, the V gene TRBV7-2, with D perhaps matching TRBD2 (6 bases). Germline CDR1 reads SGHTA; CDR2 reads FQGNSA. The V and J ends lost 5 bases and 13 bases respectively, with 21 bases between them. CDR3 size: 14 residues. The DNA for the CDR3 is TGTGCCAGCAGCGCATATCTAGCGTACAATGAGCAGTACTTC. Its translation: CASSAYLAYNEQYF.

In this sample, this clonotype turned up many times. The V and J genes are TRBV11-2 and TRBJ2-3; a possible D gene is TRBD2 (5 bases). CDR3 size: 14 residues. Trimming shortened V by 3 bases and J by 0 bases, and 7 bases separated the two germline ends. Germline V gene data show CDR1 as SGHAT and CDR2 as FQNNGV. The CDR3 DNA sequence: TGTGCCAGCAGCTTTTGGGAGAGCACAGATACGCAGTATTTT. Its protein product is CASSFWESTDTQYF.

This clonotype was detected ten times or more. Here the CDR3 reads CASSLSAGSTDTQYF. The CDR3 DNA reads as TGTGCCAGCAGTTTATCAGCGGGGAGCACAGATACGCAGTATTTT. The chain combines TRBV27 with TRBJ2-3, with 7 bases fitting TRBD2. CDR1 is MNHEY, CDR2 SMNVEV, per germline (reference sequence). Unmatched junction bases numbered 0, after V lost 0 bases and J lost 0 bases. The CDR3 is made up of 15 amino acids.

This clonotype was counted a few times. A read error may explain this, as a much larger clone is one base away. The rearrangement links TRBV29-1 to TRBJ2-7; no clear D. Germline V gene data show CDR1 as SQVTM and CDR2 as ANQGSEA. CDR3 size: 14 residues. Trimming took off 7 bases at V and 7 bases at J, with 23 bases between the two ends. DNA for the CDR3: TGCAGCGGATATGGGATACTCTCCTACAATGAGCAGTACTTC. Amino acid sequence: CSGYGILSYNEQYF.

This clonotype was seen a few times. The chain links TRBV6-5 to TRBJ1-4, with unresolved D. There are 19 residues in the CDR3. Germline V gene data show CDR1 as MNHEY and CDR2 as SVGAGI. Trimming took off 2 bases at V and 2 bases at J, with 21 bases between the two ends. In DNA form, the CDR3 reads TGTGCCAGCAGTTACCTACCCGTAGGCCGTCGTTACACTAATGAAAAACTGTTTTTT. This sequence encodes CASSYLPVGRRYTNEKLFF.

In its sample, this clonotype was seen a few times. A much more abundant neighbour one base away suggests this may be a read error. The gene calls are TRBV30 and TRBJ1-5; D unclear. The CDR3 is 13 residues long. Per germline, CDR1 GTSNPN and CDR2 SVGIG (reference sequence). The CDR3 bases are TGTGCCGGGAGTGTGAATCGGGCTCAGCCCCAGCATTTT. Translation: CAGSVNRAQPQHF.

This clonotype showed up just once. The gene calls are TRBV20-1 and TRBJ2-7, with 8 bases aligning to TRBD2. CDR3 length: 14 amino acids. Germline values: CDR1 DFQATT, CDR2 SNEGSKA (reference sequence). V shed 3 bases, J shed 0 bases, and the junction held 4 bases outside the gene matches. In nucleotides, the CDR3 is TGCAGTGCTAGGAGACTAGCGCGCTCCTACGAGCAGTACTTC. Protein product: CSARRLARSYEQYF.

The J gene is TRBJ1-2, the V gene TRBV9; D call uncertain. This CDR3 contains 14 residues. Looked up from germline, CDR1 is SGDLS and CDR2 is YYNGEE. V was trimmed by 4 bases and J by 10 bases, leaving 20 bases between them. CDR3 nucleotide sequence: TGTGCCAGCAGCAGTACTAGGGTTGGGCTCTTCTACACCTTC. Amino acid sequence: CASSSTRVGLFYTF.

This rearrangement joins TRBV7-2 to TRBJ2-7; 8 positions agree with TRBD1. Unmatched junction bases numbered 3, after V lost 3 bases and J lost 5 bases. The CDR3 sequence is 13 residues long. CDR1 and CDR2 from the germline V gene are SGHTA and FQGNSA. The CDR3 DNA follows: TGTGCCAGCAGCTTCCAGGGGGCTGACGAGCAGTACTTC. It yields the protein CASSFQGADEQYF.

V and J are TRBV5-1 and TRBJ2-1, with 11 bases lining up with TRBD2. J lost 5 bases, V lost 0 bases, and 10 bases had no gene match. The CDR3 runs to 18 residues. Per the germline V gene, CDR1 is SGHRS and CDR2 is YFSETQ. The CDR3 coding sequence is TGCGCCAGCAGCTTGGGGCAACTAGCGGGAGTTATTAACAATGAGCAGTTCTTC. Protein product: CASSLGQLAGVINNEQFF.

A note on this clonotype: This sequence may be a read error, since a much larger clone differs from it by one base. This chain joins TRBV9 and TRBJ2-1; 11 bases are a match to TRBD2. V was pared by 7 bases and J by 13 bases, with 16 bases of the junction left unmatched. The CDR3 length is 15 residues. Germline-derived CDR1 and CDR2 are SGDLS and YYNGEE. Here the CDR3 DNA reads TGTGCCAGCTCTTTAGCGGGGGGGATACAAGAGACCCAGTTCTTC. It translates to CASSLAGGIQETQFF.

Only a few counts were recorded for this clonotype. Just one base apart from a much larger clone, this may be a read error. J is TRBJ2-1 and V is TRBV5-1, with D perhaps TRBD2 (7 bases). V lost 3 bases, J lost 6 bases, and 13 bases lay in between. The CDR3 consists of 14 residues. Germline V gene data show CDR1 as SGHRS and CDR2 as YFSETQ. Written as DNA, the CDR3 is TGCGCCAGCAGCTGCGGCGGGGGCCGCAATGAGCAGTTCTTC. It yields the protein CASSCGGGRNEQFF.

The V and J genes are TRBV7-9 and TRBJ2-5; weak D call: TRBD1 (5 bases). This CDR3 comprises 14 residues. V was pared by 3 bases and J by 1 base, with 9 bases between. Germline CDR1 is SEHNR and CDR2 is FQNEAQ (reference sequence). The CDR3 spells CASSFRQPQETQYF. For the CDR3, the DNA is TGTGCCAGCAGCTTCCGACAGCCCCAAGAGACCCAGTACTTC. Supplemented by reference TRBV7-9 and TRBJ2-5, the full variable domain reads DTGVSQNPRHKITKRGQNVTFRCDPISEHNRLYWYRQTLGQGPEFLTYFQNEAQLEKSRLLSDRFSAERPKGSFSTLEIQRTEQGDSAMYLCASSFRQPQETQYFGPGTRLLVL.

V gene TRBV5-1 combines with J gene TRBJ2-7, with TRBD1 identical over 7 bases. V was clipped by 0 bases and J by 4 bases; unmatched bases: 7. Looked up from germline, CDR1 is SGHRS and CDR2 is YFSETQ. The CDR3 is 15 amino acids. CDR3 nucleotide sequence: TGCGCCAGCAGCTTGGGAGGGGGCAGTGGTTACGAGCAGTACTTC. Its protein is CASSLGGGSGYEQYF.